This TCR beta chain was recorded in a study of siplizumab effects on memory and regulatory T cells. Overall study findings and caveats: No assignable naive or memory phenotype existed for roughly 80-96% of proliferating CD4+ or CD8+ clones.

Assay: immunoSEQ multiplex PCR; the TCRdb copy retains only in-frame clones and omits some. The sample consists of about 99,000 clones, over 90% of them appearing once. For this clone: The antigen remains undetermined.

The CDR3 loop spans 15 amino acids. V was trimmed by 0 bases and J by 0 bases, leaving 10 bases between them. Per the germline V gene, CDR1 is SGHRS and CDR2 is YFSETQ. The gene calls are TRBV5-1 and TRBJ2-7; D gene unclear. Sequencing was carried out using Tregs sorted from blood. This clonotype was sampled from a human donor in good health. The CDR3 loop is CASSLEQSRSYEQYF. The CDR3 nucleotides are TGCGCCAGCAGCTTGGAACAGTCCCGCTCCTACGAGCAGTACTTC.